The 30 T cell receptor beta chains given below trace back to one sample, sequenced in a study of CD8 T cells in ankylosing spondylitis. TCRdb reprocessed the 5' RACE reads with MiXCR, giving one entry per CDR3 protein. The sample carries just under 95,000 distinct CDR3 sequences, 8.5% to 9% recorded once. Sequenced: blood, either unsorted or a sorted T cell fraction (not recorded which). These receptors all come from a male donor with ankylosing spondylitis or in good health (not recorded which).

This clonotype was observed at least ten times. This chain links TRBV12-3 or TRBV12-4 with TRBJ1-2; 8 nucleotides agree with TRBD1. This CDR3 comprises 12 residues. The V gene end was trimmed by 8 bases and the J gene end by 6 bases; junction bases not matched to a gene: 5. The CDR3 spells CASLTGVNGYTF. The CDR3 DNA follows: TGTGCCAGCCTGACAGGGGTCAATGGCTACACCTTC.

This clonotype was seen ten or more times. The rearrangement uses TRBV6-5 and TRBJ1-5, with D unresolved. The CDR3 extends over 16 amino acids. Germline assignment: CDR1 MNHEY and CDR2 SVGAGI. The V gene lost 2 bases and the J gene lost 3 bases, with 14 bases spanning the gap. The CDR3 is CASSYLPRGPNQPQHF. CDR3 coding DNA: TGTGCCAGCAGTTACCTACCACGAGGACCCAATCAGCCCCAGCATTTT.

This clonotype has at least ten counts. V and J are TRBV9 and TRBJ2-1; TRBD2 is a possible D gene (5 bases). V dropped 3 bases and J dropped 6 bases, with 10 bases sitting between them. This CDR3 has 13 amino acids. CDR1 is SGDLS and CDR2 is YYNGEE in the germline V gene. CDR3 in amino acids: CASSGTRTNEQFF. In nucleotides, the CDR3 is TGTGCCAGCAGCGGCACTAGAACCAATGAGCAGTTCTTC.

This clonotype was counted at least ten times. The chain has TRBV12-3 or TRBV12-4 and TRBJ2-5, with 9 bases fitting TRBD2. There are 16 residues in the CDR3. The junction had 13 bases not matched to a gene; V was cut back by 6 bases and J by 5 bases. The CDR3 DNA reads as TGTGCCAGCAGGCCCTCGGTAGCGGGGGCTGGGGAGACCCAGTACTTC. Residues: CASRPSVAGAGETQYF.

This clonotype has at least ten counts. The chain is built from TRBV19 and TRBJ2-2, with D uncertain. The germline CDR1 and CDR2 sequences are LNHDA and SQIVND (reference sequence). V lost 8 bases and J lost 5, with 12 bases in between. This CDR3 is 13 amino acids long. CDR3 sequence (DNA): TGTGCCAGTGACCCAGACTCGACCGGGGAGCTGTTTTTT. It is translated as CASDPDSTGELFF.

This chain connects TRBV7-8 to TRBJ2-5; 7 bases line up with TRBD1. The CDR3 runs to 15 residues. CDR1 is SGHVS, CDR2 FQNEAQ, per germline. Trimming took 5 bases from V and 1 from J; bases not matched to a gene: 7. As DNA, the CDR3 is TGTGCCAGCAGCAACGGGACAGTCCTCCAAGAGACCCAGTACTTC. Translated, it gives CASSNGTVLQETQYF.

This chain joins TRBV5-5 and TRBJ2-7; D is uncertain. CDR1 SGHKS and CDR2 YYEKEE come from the germline V gene (reference sequence). Trimming removed 1 base at V and 2 bases at J, with 13 bases between. CDR3 size: 15 residues. The CDR3 is CASSLNPTGPYEQYF. The DNA of the CDR3 is TGTGCCAGCAGCTTGAATCCGACCGGGCCCTACGAGCAGTACTTC.

The table lists this clonotype with a few counts. The CDR3 protein is CASSAHGDSYKNYGYTF. Here the CDR3 DNA reads TGTGCCAGCAGCGCCCACGGGGATAGCTATAAGAACTATGGCTACACCTTC. The J gene is TRBJ1-2, the V gene TRBV7-9; D remains ambiguous. The CDR3 length is 17 residues. V was cut by 5 bases and J by 2 bases, with 21 bases left in between. Germline V gene sequence: CDR1 SEHNR, CDR2 FQNEAQ (reference sequence).

In this sample, this clonotype turned up many times. The chain couples TRBV9 to TRBJ2-1; D call uncertain. The germline CDR1 and CDR2 sequences are SGDLS and YYNGEE. The CDR3 is made up of 15 amino acids. Trimming removed 2 bases at V and 6 bases at J, with 15 bases between. The CDR3 sequence: CASSVRFGSGNEQFF. CDR3 bases: TGTGCCAGCAGCGTTAGGTTCGGGTCGGGCAATGAGCAGTTCTTC. The complete variable domain, with remaining parts taken from reference TRBV9 and TRBJ2-1, reads DSGVTQTPKHLITATGQRVTLRCSPRSGDLSVYWYQQSLDQGLQFLIQYYNGEERAKGNILERFSAQQFPDLHSELNLSSLELGDSALYFCASSVRFGSGNEQFFGPGTRLTVL.

Comment on this clonotype: One end of the junction varies from germline; a read error may be responsible. The J gene is TRBJ2-5, the V gene TRBV4-1; a possible D gene is TRBD2 (5 bases). The CDR3 spans 15 residues. Germline CDR1 reads MGHRA; CDR2 reads YSYEKL. This chain's CDR3 is CASSQEKRGQEAQYF. Written as DNA, the CDR3 is TGCGCCAGCAGCCAAGAAAAACGGGGTCAAGAGGCCCAGTACTTC.

Many counts were recorded for this clonotype. The genes are TRBV5-1 and TRBJ2-1; no clear D. The V gene's germline CDR1 is SGHRS and CDR2 YFSETQ. V shed 4 bases and J shed 8 bases, with 13 bases lying between them. The CDR3 consists of 13 residues. CDR3 residues: CASSLGSGDEQFF. DNA of the CDR3: TGCGCCAGCAGCCTGGGCTCCGGCGATGAGCAGTTCTTC. The full variable domain, with the rest looked up from reference TRBV5-1 and TRBJ2-1, is KAGVTQTPRYLIKTRGQQVTLSCSPISGHRSVSWYQQTPGQGLQFLFEYFSETQRNKGNFPGRFSGRQFSNSRSEMNVSTLELGDSALYLCASSLGSGDEQFFGPGTRLTVL.

This clonotype was detected many times. The rearrangement uses TRBV7-2 and TRBJ2-7; tentative D call: TRBD2 (5 bases). CDR3 length equals 13 residues. V was cut by 3 bases and J by 2 bases, with 8 bases left in between. The germline V gene encodes CDR1 SGHTA and CDR2 FQGNSA. The CDR3 DNA reads TGTGCCAGCAGCTTTGACGGGACCTACGAGCAGTACTTC. Protein product: CASSFDGTYEQYF.

This clonotype was seen a few times. The chain has TRBV7-9 and TRBJ2-1, with D unresolved. Germline CDR1 is SEHNR and CDR2 is FQNEAQ (reference sequence). The CDR3 is 14 amino acids. V gave up 5 bases and J gave up 10 bases, with 18 bases separating them. CDR3 sequence: CASSPGLQRLEQFF. CDR3 coding DNA: TGTGCCAGCAGCCCCGGTTTACAGCGACTCGAGCAGTTCTTC.

This clonotype has ten or more counts. The V and J genes are TRBV12-3 or TRBV12-4 and TRBJ2-1; possibly TRBD2 for D (6 bases). The CDR3 contains 11 residues. V lost 5 bases, J lost 13 bases, and 12 bases lay in between. The CDR3 is CASSRDSPQFF. The DNA for the CDR3 is TGTGCCAGCAGTCGGGACTCCCCCCAGTTCTTC.

In this sample, this clonotype turned up many times. The CDR3 loop reads CASSLGSLDEKLFF. CDR3 bases: TGTGCCAGCAGTTTAGGCAGCCTTGATGAAAAACTGTTTTTT. The chain joins TRBV12-3 or TRBV12-4 to TRBJ1-4; D call uncertain. Trimming shortened V by 1 base and J by 6 bases, and 9 bases separated the two germline ends. There are 14 residues in the CDR3.

This clonotype was seen ten or more times. The chain's CDR3 is CASSLELRRSYNEQFF. For the CDR3, the DNA is TGTGCCAGCAGCTTGGAACTCAGGCGATCCTACAATGAGCAGTTCTTC. The chain combines TRBV5-6 with TRBJ2-1; no clear D. Germline V lookup: CDR1 SGHDT, CDR2 YYEEEE. The V gene lost 0 bases and the J gene lost 1 base, with 11 bases spanning the gap. CDR3 size: 16 residues.

There are many counts of this clonotype. The chain carries TRBV29-1 and TRBJ2-3; D unclear. Trimming pared 0 bases from V and 4 bases from J, leaving 11 bases between. CDR3 length: 14 amino acids. CDR1 and CDR2 (germline): SQVTM, ANQGSEA. Here the CDR3 reads CSVEDGRRADTQYF. The CDR3 coding sequence is TGCAGCGTTGAAGATGGCCGCCGGGCAGATACGCAGTATTTT.

This clonotype was recorded at least ten times. V and J are TRBV7-9 and TRBJ2-5; no clear D. The CDR3 runs to 15 residues. The germline V gene encodes CDR1 SEHNR and CDR2 FQNEAQ (reference sequence). Trimming stripped 4 bases from V and 1 base from J, with 13 bases between. The CDR3 bases are TGTGCCAGCAGCTCCGCCGGGTCGCGCCAAGAGACCCAGTACTTC. Amino acids: CASSSAGSRQETQYF.

This clonotype occurred a few times. CDR3 in amino acids: CASSDQGAVNQPQHF. In DNA, the CDR3 is TGTGCCAGCAGCGACCAGGGGGCCGTCAATCAGCCCCAGCATTTT. The rearrangement links TRBV6-2 or TRBV6-3 to TRBJ1-5, with TRBD1 matching over 8 bases. Germline CDR1 MNHEY, CDR2 SVGEGT. J was trimmed by 3 bases and V by 6 bases; bases with no gene match: 7. The CDR3 sequence is 15 residues long.

This sequence joins TRBV5-1 and TRBJ2-6, with D hard to call. Per the germline V gene, CDR1 is SGHRS and CDR2 is YFSETQ. V was clipped by 7 bases and J by 0 bases, with 11 bases between them. This CDR3 contains 15 residues. CDR3 in DNA: TGCGCCAGCGAAAGAGGCTCCTCTGGGGCCAACGTCCTGACTTTC. Its translation: CASERGSSGANVLTF.

As for this clonotype: This may be a read error, as it is one base from a much larger clone. The V call is TRBV6-1, the J call TRBJ1-5; 7 nucleotides align to TRBD1. The CDR3 has 14 amino acids. V dropped 6 bases and J dropped 4; count of bases not matched to a gene: 6. In germline, CDR1 is MNHNS, CDR2 SASEGT. The CDR3 bases are TGTGCCAGCAGCGCGGGACAGTATAATCAGCCCCAGCATTTT. Translation: CASSAGQYNQPQHF.

This chain connects TRBV12-3 or TRBV12-4 to TRBJ2-1; 13 positions match TRBD2. This CDR3 region has 18 residues. V lost 5 bases and J lost 9; bases outside the gene matches: 16. DNA of the CDR3: TGTGCCAGCAGTCCACTCCGACTAGCGGGGGGCCGGGGGAGTGAGCAGTTCTTC. Its protein is CASSPLRLAGGRGSEQFF.

Ten or more counts support this clonotype. This chain links TRBV20-1 with TRBJ1-1; 7 bases line up with TRBD1. CDR3 length equals 12 residues. V lost 6 bases and J lost 1; bases outside the gene matches: 2. Germline V CDR1 and CDR2: DFQATT, SNEGSKA (reference sequence). The CDR3 protein is CSARQGNTEAFF. The CDR3 DNA is TGCAGTGCAAGACAGGGGAACACTGAAGCTTTCTTT.

This clonotype was seen repeatedly, ten times or more. The gene calls are TRBV12-3 or TRBV12-4 and TRBJ2-2; D remains unclear. Trimming took off 4 bases at V and 4 bases at J, with 7 bases between the two ends. This CDR3 has 13 residues. CDR3 nucleotides: TGTGCCAGCAGTTGGCAGGTCACCGGGGAGCTGTTTTTT. Translated: CASSWQVTGELFF.

Many counts were recorded for this clonotype. The CDR3 reads CASSLGRANTGELFF. Written as DNA, the CDR3 is TGTGCCAGCAGCTTGGGCAGAGCGAACACCGGGGAGCTGTTTTTT. V usage is TRBV11-2 and J usage is TRBJ2-2; D not resolved. Between the trimmed V and J ends, which lost 3 bases and 0 bases, there was a span of 8 bases. Germline lookup yields CDR1 SGHAT and CDR2 FQNNGV. The CDR3 runs to 15 residues.

This clonotype showed up many times. This chain uses TRBV12-3 or TRBV12-4 with TRBJ1-6; TRBD1 might be the D (6 bases). CDR3 length: 15 residues. V was shortened by 6 bases and J by 5 bases, with 14 bases between the two germline ends. For the CDR3, the DNA is TGTGCCAGCAGCCGAAGGACAGTCCATAATTCACCCCTCCACTTT. Translation: CASSRRTVHNSPLHF.

The chain uses TRBV19 and TRBJ2-3; the D gene is possibly TRBD2 (6 bases). This CDR3 is 16 amino acids long. Germline CDR1 reads LNHDA; CDR2 reads SQIVND (reference sequence). V was shortened by 4 bases and J by 6 bases, with 20 bases between the two germline ends. CDR3 residues: CASSSILVSEGDTQYF. CDR3 DNA sequence: TGTGCCAGTAGTAGTATACTAGTTTCGGAGGGCGATACGCAGTATTTT.

This clonotype was seen many times. The chain joins TRBV4-2 to TRBJ2-1; D is possibly TRBD2 (6 bases). Germline CDR1 reads LGHNA; CDR2 reads YNFKEQ. The CDR3 is 11 amino acids. V lost 3 bases and J 13 bases, leaving 10 bases between the germline ends. CDR3 sequence reads: CASSQGTGQFF. The CDR3 DNA is TGTGCCAGCAGCCAGGGGACTGGACAGTTCTTC.

This clonotype came up many times. CDR3 in amino acids: CSARGQLTSPLHF. DNA of the CDR3: TGCAGTGCTAGAGGACAGCTGACCTCACCCCTCCACTTT. The chain combines TRBV20-1 with TRBJ1-6, with TRBD1 as a possible D gene (5 bases). The CDR3 has 13 amino acids. Per the germline V gene, CDR1 is DFQATT and CDR2 is SNEGSKA (reference sequence). Trimming pared 1 base from V and 10 bases from J, leaving 11 bases between.

Ten or more counts support this clonotype. V and J are TRBV29-1 and TRBJ2-7; no clear D gene. Trimming took off 0 bases at V and 4 bases at J, with 10 bases between the two ends. The CDR3 spans 13 residues. Germline V gene lookup returns CDR1 SQVTM and CDR2 ANQGSEA. The CDR3 nucleotides are TGCAGCGTTGAAGATCTAAAGGGTTACGAGCAGTACTTC. Residues: CSVEDLKGYEQYF.